These T cell receptor beta chains were read from a single sample in a study of siplizumab effects on memory and regulatory T cells. Libraries were prepared by immunoSEQ multiplex PCR; TCRdb keeps only in-frame clonotypes and omits some of them. The table shows roughly 50,000 clones, with about 88% occurring only once. The specimen was naive CD8+ T cells sorted from blood. The receptors shown here come from a human donor in good health. Both conserved end residues are part of each CDR3. The D gene is left open where the match is weak. Only part of the rows carry a size: once, few, many, or a class if the clone is expanded.

>TRBJ2-1|TRBV10-3|TRBD2|once
TGTGCCATCAGTGTTCCCGAGAGGCTAGCGGGATACAACGACCCGGACAATGAGCAGTTCTTC
CAISVPERLAGYNDPDNEQFF
>TRBJ2-2|TRBV4-1|TRBD2|NA
TGCGCCAGCAGCCCTCATCTGGGACTAGCGGGGACCGGGGAGCTGTTTTTT
CASSPHLGLAGTGELFF
>TRBJ2-1|TRBV5-6|TRBD1|NA
TGTGCCAGCAGACCAGACAGGGACGACTACAATGAGCAGTTCTTC
CASRPDRDDYNEQFF
>TRBJ2-3|TRBV4-1|TRBD2|NA
TGCGCCAGCAGCTGGACTAGCGGGGGTTGGACAGATACGCAGTATTTT
CASSWTSGGWTDTQYF
>TRBJ2-7|TRBV7-8|NA|NA
TGTGCCAGCAGCCAAGTCGGTTCCGGGGCCTACGAGCAGTACTTC
CASSQVGSGAYEQYF
>TRBJ2-2|TRBV5-5|NA|NA
TGTGCCAGCAGCTTGATAGAGAACACCGGGGAGCTGTTTTTT
CASSLIENTGELFF
>TRBJ2-7|TRBV19|TRBD2|NA
TGTGCCAGTAGTATCGGGGGCGGGAGGGCCTTGGACGAGCAGTACTTC
CASSIGGGRALDEQYF
>TRBJ2-7|TRBV5-6|NA|NA
TGTGCCAGCAGCCCCGACGGATTCTCCTACGAGCAGTACTTC
CASSPDGFSYEQYF
>TRBJ2-1|TRBV5-1|NA|once
TGCGCCAGCAGCGAACATTACAATGAGCAGTTCTTC
CASSEHYNEQFF
>TRBJ1-2|TRBV23-1|NA|NA
TGCGCCAGCAGTCAGGGGATTGGCTACACCTTC
CASSQGIGYTF